This TCR beta chain appears in the sequencing data of a study of T cells in Graves' hyperthyroidism and ophthalmopathy (dated by TCRdb to about 2019). Regarding the research as a whole: Peripheral blood samples were taken at initial diagnosis, before any treatment was given. A discovery cohort of about a hundred patients, roughly 43 with Graves' ophthalmopathy and approximately 57 with stable Graves' hyperthyroidism, was used to find distinguishing TCR V-J signatures. Following sampling, methimazole starting at 30 mg daily was given to hyperthyroidism patients, and high-dose intravenous methylprednisolone was given to ophthalmopathy patients. The 75 to 100 discovery patients were divided at random into training and test sets in a 7:3 ratio. Prospective prediction of ophthalmopathy was tested in an independent validation cohort of fewer than 20 hyperthyroidism patients and some 17 patients who later progressed to ophthalmopathy. TCR Vbeta CDR3 sequencing of roughly 140 peripheral blood samples (43 ophthalmopathy, around 80 hyperthyroidism and approximately 17 progressor patients) is reported in the paper. Thyroid tissue and blood T-cell repertoires from six Graves' hyperthyroidism patients were also compared in the study.

Study-level results and caveats: In validation, the model predicted progression to ophthalmopathy with about 71% sensitivity and over 72% specificity, a median of approximately 6.5 months before onset. In cross-validation, a model built on a 13 V-J signature told ophthalmopathy apart from stable hyperthyroidism with approximately 90% sensitivity and about 81% specificity, and in testing the same model reached 80%/75%. Most expanded thyroid clonotypes (frequency above 0.001) were also found in blood, which suggests that blood repertoires may mirror thyroid immune responses. No statistical method was used to set the sample size in advance, and investigators knew the group allocation.

The TCR beta CDR3 regions were amplified from the RNA transcripts. A first-round RT-PCR of the TCR CDR3 used the HTBI primer set with the Qiagen OneStep RT-PCR kit. Libraries were constructed in a second round of multiplex PCR, after which size selection and purification were carried out. Paired-end sequencing of the libraries was performed with 100 bp reads on an Illumina HiSeq2000. Under the source paper's analysis protocol: SOAPnuke was used to process the raw data, with reads discarded if the reads contained adapters or uncalled bases, had a mean Phred below 15, or lacked an exact constant-primer or identifier match. High-quality paired reads were merged with COPE v1.2.5, and unique nucleotide sequences were defined as clonotypes. Clonotypes were aligned to IMGT TRBV, TRBD and TRBJ reference segments using MiTCR v1.1. Analysis was restricted to V-J combinations with a frequency above 0.0001, which covered 98% to 99.2% of repertoires. A TCS score was defined as the ratio of F50 (clonal expansion) to E x V (chaos), with BLOSUM62-based TCRdist applied between CDR3 peptides within each V-J. Welch's t-statistics and random forest reduced around 550 V-J features to about 13, which were used in a naive Bayes classifier (R e1071). TCRdb reprocessed the public reads (quality trimming at Q25 with fastp, clone calling with MiXCR) and kept in-frame beta chains. Every distinct CDR3 protein forms one entry, paired with its most common genes and DNA. The V and J calls and clone size come from TCRdb's table, not from the authors' own analysis. The sample table records about 500,000 distinct CDR3 sequences; 15% to 20% of these occur just once. Of the sample, around 32% falls within the top ten clones.

In the ophthalmopathy patients, disease was moderately to severely active, with a Clinical Activity Score of 3 or more, a NOSPECS grade of 4 or more, and a duration of less than 3 months. The study excluded patients with uncontrolled infections, other autoimmune diseases, pregnancy or lactation. Diagnoses relied on clinical symptoms, serum thyroxine and TRAb, thyroid ultrasound and orbital computed tomography. Ficoll-Paque density gradient centrifugation was used to isolate PBMCs from 8 to 10 ml of fresh peripheral blood. Total RNA was extracted with Trizol reagent, and quality was checked on an Agilent 2100 Bioanalyzer. This clonotype was counted ten times or more. Its antigen has not been determined. Base-call qualities are not available, and no considerably larger clone is one nucleotide away. The CDR3, from cysteine to phenylalanine, totals 12 residues. CDR3 DNA only is kept here, 36 bases in frame from base 1. At the junction V is shortened by 2 bases and J by 4 bases, with 2 bases in between. Via the germline V gene, CDR1 is MDHEN and CDR2 SYDVKM.

The sequenced material came from blood. The clonotype comes from a woman younger than 45 with Graves' ophthalmopathy. The chain employs TRBV28 and TRBJ1-4; the D segment cannot be called with confidence. For the CDR3, the sequence is CASSLNNEKLFF. The DNA sequence reads TGTGCCAGCAGTTTAAATAATGAAAAACTGTTTTTT.